The T cell receptor beta chain under discussion was sequenced for a study of graft-versus-host responses after intestinal transplantation. This CDR3 is 15 amino acids long. Germline trimming cut 2 bases from V and 5 bases from J; bases unmatched to any gene: 7. Germline CDR1 reads MNHEY; CDR2 reads SVGAGI. A remark on this clone: Its antigen is currently unknown.

Some clones are missing from TCRdb's copy, which holds only in-frame ones; the method was immunoSEQ multiplex PCR. The sample lists 90,000 to 120,000 clones, over 80% occurring once. Specimen: unstimulated CD4+ T cells sorted from spleen or lymph node cells, collected before transplant. This clonotype originated in a human donor who was the organ donor for an intestinal transplant. The chain employs TRBV6-5 and TRBJ2-5, with 8 positions matching TRBD1. The CDR3 here is CASSYLQGARETQYF. For the CDR3, the DNA is TGTGCCAGCAGTTACCTTCAGGGGGCGCGGGAGACCCAGTACTTC.